This TCR beta chain was identified during a study of T-cell memory formation after mild COVID-19. At the level of the study: Each donor largely had its own TCR clusters. Study-level results: Pre-infection memory already had some responding clones, implying cross-reactive memory joined.

TCRdb re-called the 5' RACE reads through MiXCR, storing one row per CDR3 protein. The sample carries 550,000 to 600,000 distinct CDR3 sequences, less than 25% recorded once. Points on this clonotype: Its specificity is unknown.

With V trimmed by 0 bases and J by 1 base, 10 bases remained unmatched. Germline V gene lookup returns CDR1 MGHRA and CDR2 YSYEKL. This CDR3 contains 19 residues. The gene calls are TRBV4-1 and TRBJ2-1; TRBD2 aligns across 9 bases. The clonotype comes from an adult woman who had mild COVID-19 (a few samples of this study predate the infection). Cell type and time point are not known. What was sequenced was PBMCs or a T cell subset sorted from them (not recorded which). This CDR3 is CASSQETRRSGGSYNEQFF. The CDR3 DNA reads TGCGCCAGCAGCCAAGAGACCCGGCGGAGCGGGGGGTCCTACAATGAGCAGTTCTTC.